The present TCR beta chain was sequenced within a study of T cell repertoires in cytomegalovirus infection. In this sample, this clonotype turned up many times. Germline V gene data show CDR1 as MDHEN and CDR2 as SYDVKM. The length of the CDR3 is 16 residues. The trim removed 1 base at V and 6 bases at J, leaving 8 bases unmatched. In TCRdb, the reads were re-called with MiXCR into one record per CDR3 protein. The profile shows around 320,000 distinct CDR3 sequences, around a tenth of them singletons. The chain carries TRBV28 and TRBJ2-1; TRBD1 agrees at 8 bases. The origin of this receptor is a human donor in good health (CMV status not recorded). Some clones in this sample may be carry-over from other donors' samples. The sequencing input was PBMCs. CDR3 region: CASSLSTGGRGNEQFF. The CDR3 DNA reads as TGTGCCAGCAGTTTATCTACAGGGGGTAGGGGCAATGAGCAGTTCTTC.